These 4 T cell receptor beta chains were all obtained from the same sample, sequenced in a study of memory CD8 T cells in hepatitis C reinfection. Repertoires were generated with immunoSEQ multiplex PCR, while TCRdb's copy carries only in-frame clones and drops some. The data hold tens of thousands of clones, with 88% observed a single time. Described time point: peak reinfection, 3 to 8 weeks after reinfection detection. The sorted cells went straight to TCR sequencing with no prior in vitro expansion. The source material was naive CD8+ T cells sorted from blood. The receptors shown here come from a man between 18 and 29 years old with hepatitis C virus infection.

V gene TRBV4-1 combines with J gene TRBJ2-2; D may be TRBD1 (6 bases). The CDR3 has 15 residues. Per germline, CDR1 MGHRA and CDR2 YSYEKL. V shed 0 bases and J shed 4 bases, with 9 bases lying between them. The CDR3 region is CASSQEQGVTGELFF. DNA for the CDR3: TGCGCCAGCAGCCAAGAACAGGGAGTCACCGGGGAGCTGTTTTTT.

CDR3 loop: CSARDISEQYF. The CDR3 DNA follows: TGCAGTGCTAGAGATATTAGCGAGCAGTACTTC. The rearrangement links TRBV20-1 to TRBJ2-7; D is uncertain. The V and J ends lost 0 bases and 6 bases respectively, with 6 bases between them. Germline CDR1 DFQATT, CDR2 SNEGSKA (reference sequence). This CDR3 comprises 11 residues.

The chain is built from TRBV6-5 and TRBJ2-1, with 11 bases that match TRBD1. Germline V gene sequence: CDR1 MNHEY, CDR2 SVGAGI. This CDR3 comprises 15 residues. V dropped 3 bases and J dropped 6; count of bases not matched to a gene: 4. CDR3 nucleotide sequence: TGTGCCAGCAGTTATGGCGGGACAGGGGGCAATGAGCAGTTCTTC. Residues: CASSYGGTGGNEQFF.

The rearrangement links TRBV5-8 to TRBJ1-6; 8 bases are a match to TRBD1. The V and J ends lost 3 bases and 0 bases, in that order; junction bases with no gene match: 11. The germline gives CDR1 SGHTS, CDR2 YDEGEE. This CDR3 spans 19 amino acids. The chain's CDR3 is CASSSQDRVGSSYNSPLHF. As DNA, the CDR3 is TGTGCCAGCAGCTCCCAGGACAGGGTGGGGAGCTCCTATAATTCACCCCTCCACTTT.